The rows below give T cell receptor beta chains drawn from one sample of a study of cytotoxic CD8 clonotypes in ibrutinib-treated CLL. Profiled with immunoSEQ multiplex PCR; TCRdb holds only in-frame clones, not every one. The sample has 75,000 to 80,000 clones, 83% seen once. This material consisted of PBMCs, taken after 24 months of ibrutinib treatment. The source is a human donor with chronic lymphocytic leukemia. Each CDR3 is given without its conserved first and last residue. A clone size is listed for some rows: how often the clone was seen (once, few, many), or a class if it is expanded.

j_call | v_call | clone_size | cdr3_aa
TRBJ1-5 | TRBV19 | - | ASSLDRYQPQH
TRBJ2-7 | TRBV28 | - | ASSWDGPYEQY
TRBJ2-5 | TRBV7-2 | - | ASSLYRSASYQETQY
TRBJ1-1 | TRBV19 | - | ASSTSRLNTEAF
TRBJ2-7 | TRBV28 | - | ASSLGDRYEQY
TRBJ1-5 | TRBV21-1 | - | ASSKYHRGEASNQPQH
TRBJ2-2 | TRBV4-1 | - | ASSSRRNTGELF
TRBJ2-1 | TRBV9 | - | ASSGSHYEQF
TRBJ2-3 | TRBV7-7 | - | ASSLGAERDTQY
TRBJ2-1 | TRBV15 | - | ATSRERTSGSEQF
TRBJ2-5 | TRBV14 | - | ASSLLRGRDIQETQY
TRBJ2-7 | TRBV19 | - | ASSPTGSRGEQY
TRBJ2-7 | TRBV7-9 | - | ASSLDLKRHEQY
TRBJ1-1 | TRBV6-5 | - | ASSPTSMNTEAF
TRBJ1-3 | TRBV2 | - | ASSEEGAGGNTIY
TRBJ2-3 | TRBV18 | - | ASSPDATSTDTQY
TRBJ2-7 | TRBV19 | - | ASSATSGTYEQY
TRBJ2-2 | TRBV5-4 | - | ASSPGQVGDTGELF
TRBJ2-3 | TRBV6-6 | - | ASSYFTRGDTDTQY
TRBJ2-1 | TRBV5-6 | - | ASSTRDRVGGQF
TRBJ2-3 | TRBV19 | - | ASRPRTSGSSTDTQY
TRBJ2-7 | TRBV5-6 | - | ASSLAGKGEQY
TRBJ2-2 | TRBV5-6 | - | ASSYGLSHGTGELF
TRBJ2-1 | TRBV14 | - | ASSQAAREQF
TRBJ1-6 | TRBV2 | few | ASSQGGNSYNSPLH
TRBJ1-2 | TRBV27 | - | ASSSSDVRYGYT
TRBJ1-1 | TRBV11-3 | - | ASSLWGDTEAF
TRBJ2-7 | TRBV5-1 | - | ASSSRRDSYEQY
TRBJ2-7 | TRBV5-5 | - | ASSSWDEQY
TRBJ1-3 | TRBV6-5 | - | ASRDRGLGNTIY
TRBJ2-7 | TRBV4-1 | - | ASSQTPSRDSYYEQY